Following are 23 T cell receptor beta chains from one sample sequenced in a study of ipilimumab plus nivolumab after autologous stem cell transplantation (dated by TCRdb to the early 2020s). The receptor library was made with the immunoSEQ multiplex PCR assay. The table was pulled from immuneACCESS by TCRdb, which kept in-frame rearrangements only. Such tables lose some clones; where checked, under half of the loss comes from unresolved V genes, and the rest has no known cause. The sample records 20,000 to 25,000 clones, more than 60% of which are singletons. The ten biggest clones cover roughly a fifth of the sample. Sequenced material: PBMCs, taken in a trial of ipilimumab plus nivolumab as post-transplant consolidation. Receptors originate from a male donor with diffuse large B-cell lymphoma.

V gene TRBV30 combines with J gene TRBJ1-3; D unclear. Germline values: CDR1 GTSNPN, CDR2 SVGIG (reference sequence). This CDR3 has 15 residues. Deletions cut 0 bases from V and 0 bases from J, with 9 bases between. The CDR3 coding sequence is TGTGCCTGGAGTGTACGGAGCAGCTCTGGAAACACCATATATTTT. Its protein is CAWSVRSSSGNTIYF.

The chain recombines TRBV5-8 with TRBJ2-7, with TRBD2 matching over 8 bases. The CDR3 spans 17 residues. V was clipped by 0 bases and J by 9 bases; unmatched bases: 17. Germline assignment: CDR1 SGHTS and CDR2 YDEGEE. The CDR3 protein is CASSLVGRGAPVSVQYF. CDR3 in DNA: TGTGCCAGCAGCTTGGTTGGGCGGGGGGCTCCGGTGTCGGTGCAGTACTTC. Full variable domain (missing parts from reference TRBV5-8 and TRBJ2-7): EAGVTQSPTHLIKTRGQQATLRCSPISGHTSVYWYQQALGLGLQFLLWYDEGEERNRGNFPPRFSGRQFPNYSSELNVNALELEDSALYLCASSLVGRGAPVSVQYFGPGTRLTVT.

This clone was counted once. The V and J genes are TRBV2 and TRBJ1-3; no definite D call. In germline, CDR1 is SNHLY, CDR2 FYNNEI. V lost 1 base, J lost 3 bases, and 13 bases lay in between. This CDR3 contains 16 residues. In DNA form, the CDR3 reads TGTGCCAGCAGTGAAGGTTGGCAGGTTGATGGAAACACCATATATTTT. Translation: CASSEGWQVDGNTIYF.

In regard to this clone: Other nucleotide sequences from this sample produce the same CDR3. This CDR3 is CASSGGGQTYEQYF. DNA for the CDR3: TGCGCCAGCAGCGGGGGGGGACAGACCTACGAGCAGTACTTC. The rearrangement uses TRBV5-1 and TRBJ2-7; either TRBD1 or TRBD2 may fit D (7 bases each). The CDR3 is made up of 14 amino acids. The V end was cut by 4 bases, the J end by 2 bases, with 13 bases between. CDR1 SGHRS and CDR2 YFSETQ come from the germline V gene.

This chain joins TRBV7-9 and TRBJ2-1; unclear D gene. The germline CDR1 and CDR2 sequences are SEHNR and FQNEAQ (reference sequence). Between the trimmed V and J ends, which lost 2 bases and 10 bases, there was a span of 9 bases. The length of the CDR3 is 12 residues. CDR3 sequence: CASSLWGREQFF. The CDR3 region has the DNA TGTGCCAGCAGCTTATGGGGTCGCGAGCAGTTCTTC.

The sample holds a few counts of this clone. The chain recombines TRBV2 with TRBJ1-4; weak D call: TRBD1 (6 bases). CDR3 length: 15 residues. Trimming took 3 bases from V and 6 from J, leaving 14 bases between them. The germline gives CDR1 SNHLY, CDR2 FYNNEI. The CDR3 coding sequence is TGTGCCAGCAGTGAGAGGGGGAACAGTTATGAAAAACTGTTTTTT. As protein: CASSERGNSYEKLFF.

V is TRBV7-8 and J is TRBJ1-2, with TRBD1 identical over 8 bases. The germline CDR1 and CDR2 sequences are SGHVS and FQNEAQ. After removal of 1 base from V and 4 bases from J, the junction contained 8 bases not matched to a gene. The CDR3 contains 16 residues. CDR3 DNA sequence: TGTGCCAGCAGCTTAGTTTACAGGGGGGACCCCTATGGCTACACCTTC. Its protein is CASSLVYRGDPYGYTF.

The chain employs TRBV5-4 and TRBJ1-2; unclear D gene. Looked up from germline, CDR1 is SGHNT and CDR2 is YYREEE (reference sequence). Trimming removed 0 bases at V and 3 bases at J, with 9 bases between. The CDR3 covers 14 residues. The CDR3 DNA sequence: TGTGCCAGCAGCTTGGCTGGGCAAGACTATGGCTACACCTTC. Residues: CASSLAGQDYGYTF.

J is TRBJ1-6 and V is TRBV4-2; 9 bases agree with TRBD1. The ends lost 4 bases at V and 8 bases at J; junction bases unmatched: 15. Germline V CDR1 and CDR2: LGHNA, YNFKEQ. This CDR3 is built from 18 residues. The CDR3 DNA reads as TGTGCCAGCAGCCTCTACATCGAACCGGGACAGGGTCATTCACCCCTCCACTTT. The encoded protein is CASSLYIEPGQGHSPLHF.

The gene calls are TRBV6-5 and TRBJ2-2, with 8 bases identical to TRBD2. With 6 bases clipped from V and 3 bases from J, the junction kept 6 bases outside the gene matches. From germline, CDR1 is MNHEY and CDR2 SVGAGI. CDR3 size: 15 residues. The CDR3 DNA follows: TGTGCCAGCAGACGACTAGCGAAGGACACCGGGGAGCTGTTTTTT. Protein: CASRRLAKDTGELFF.

The CDR3, as DNA: TGTGCCAGCAGCGTAGAAGGAGGGAGAAACACCATATATTTT. Translated: CASSVEGGRNTIYF. The V gene is TRBV9, the J gene TRBJ1-3, with D unclear. The CDR3 contains 14 residues. Germline V gives CDR1 SGDLS, CDR2 YYNGEE. V was cut by 0 bases and J by 5 bases, with 9 bases left in between.

V gene TRBV18 combines with J gene TRBJ1-6, with 7 bases identical to TRBD1. The CDR3 is made up of 15 amino acids. Germline V gene data show CDR1 as KGHSH and CDR2 as LQKENI. The ends lost 4 bases at V and 6 bases at J; junction bases unmatched: 6. CDR3 amino acids: CASSLSTGINSPLHF. The CDR3 DNA reads as TGTGCCAGCTCACTCTCGACAGGGATTAATTCACCCCTCCACTTT.

A few counts support this clone. The J gene is TRBJ1-1, the V gene TRBV6-1; 7 bases are shared with TRBD1. The germline V gene encodes CDR1 MNHNS and CDR2 SASEGT. This CDR3 is 16 amino acids long. V dropped 5 bases and J dropped 1; count of bases not matched to a gene: 10. The CDR3 region has the DNA TGTGCCAGCAGTCAAGGGACAGTGCGTCGGAACACTGAAGCTTTCTTT. This sequence encodes CASSQGTVRRNTEAFF.

The chain has TRBV7-3 and TRBJ2-6; 8 bases are a match to TRBD1. This CDR3 comprises 17 residues. Germline V lookup: CDR1 SGHTA, CDR2 FQGTGA. V lost 5 bases, J lost 1 base, and 7 bases stayed unmatched. CDR3 DNA: TGTGCCAGCAGCCCCGGACAGGGAAGGTCTGGGGCCAACGTCCTGACTTTC. This gives the protein CASSPGQGRSGANVLTF.

V is TRBV7-9 and J is TRBJ2-3, with a tentative D call TRBD1 (5 bases). This CDR3 spans 13 amino acids. Germline lookup yields CDR1 SEHNR and CDR2 FQNEAQ (reference sequence). The V and J ends lost 11 bases and 5 bases respectively, with 17 bases between them. The CDR3 nucleotides read TGTGCCGGCAAGCAAGGGGCGGTAGATACGCAGTATTTT. Protein product: CAGKQGAVDTQYF.

The chain employs TRBV9 and TRBJ2-3; 7 bases map to TRBD1. After removal of 1 base from V and 4 bases from J, the junction contained 6 bases not matched to a gene. Germline V gene lookup returns CDR1 SGDLS and CDR2 YYNGEE. The CDR3 extends over 15 amino acids. Here the CDR3 DNA reads TGTGCCAGCAGCGTATCAGGGGGTTTCGCAGATACGCAGTATTTT. This encodes CASSVSGGFADTQYF.

V and J are TRBV5-8 and TRBJ2-1, with TRBD1 as a possible D gene (5 bases). Per germline, CDR1 SGHTS and CDR2 YDEGEE. The CDR3 totals 14 residues. V lost 0 bases and J lost 6, with 10 bases in between. The CDR3 sequence: CASSLARARNEQFF. The CDR3 DNA reads TGTGCCAGCAGCTTGGCCAGGGCACGCAATGAGCAGTTCTTC.

Only one count was recorded for this clone. CDR3 residues: CASRPSSGGSTDTQYF. Here the CDR3 DNA reads TGTGCCAGCAGACCATCATCAGGGGGTAGCACAGATACGCAGTATTTT. V usage is TRBV2 and J usage is TRBJ2-3, with TRBD1 matching 7 bases. CDR1 is SNHLY, CDR2 FYNNEI, per germline. The junction had 9 bases not matched to a gene; V was cut back by 6 bases and J by 0 bases. The CDR3 has 16 residues.

The chain recombines TRBV5-6 with TRBJ2-7; 16 bases agree with TRBD2. V lost 4 bases, J lost 3 bases, and 7 bases stayed unmatched. Germline V gene lookup returns CDR1 SGHDT and CDR2 YYEEEE. CDR3 length: 17 amino acids. The CDR3 here is CASSIGTSGGASYEQYF. The DNA of the CDR3 is TGTGCCAGCAGCATCGGGACTAGCGGGGGGGCTAGCTACGAGCAGTACTTC.

The gene calls are TRBV7-6 and TRBJ2-2, with D perhaps TRBD2 (6 bases). The V gene lost 3 bases and the J gene lost 4 bases, with 15 bases spanning the gap. From germline, CDR1 is SGHVS and CDR2 FNYEAQ. This CDR3 spans 16 amino acids. The CDR3 here is CASSFPSGGSTGELFF. The CDR3 DNA reads as TGTGCCAGCAGCTTTCCCTCCGGGGGTTCCACCGGGGAGCTGTTTTTT.

CDR3 loop: CASSERTGLGEKLFF. CDR3 DNA sequence: TGTGCCAGCAGTGAACGGACAGGGCTTGGCGAAAAACTGTTTTTT. The rearrangement links TRBV6-1 to TRBJ1-4; 8 positions agree with TRBD1. Germline V lookup: CDR1 MNHNS, CDR2 SASEGT. The CDR3 loop spans 15 amino acids. V was clipped by 2 bases and J by 8 bases; unmatched bases: 7.

V gene TRBV19 combines with J gene TRBJ1-5; tentatively, D is TRBD1 (5 bases). The CDR3 has 14 amino acids. V was cut by 0 bases and J by 6 bases, with 9 bases left in between. Germline values: CDR1 LNHDA, CDR2 SQIVND (reference sequence). CDR3 nucleotide sequence: TGTGCCAGTAGTATAGAGGGGGTTCCTCAGCCCCAGCATTTT. It codes for CASSIEGVPQPQHF.

The gene calls are TRBV9 and TRBJ1-3, with unresolved D. The germline V gene encodes CDR1 SGDLS and CDR2 YYNGEE. V was cut by 0 bases and J by 5 bases, with 12 bases left in between. This CDR3 spans 15 amino acids. The CDR3 here is CASSVESTARNTIYF. The DNA for the CDR3 is TGTGCCAGCAGCGTAGAGTCGACCGCTAGAAACACCATATATTTT.